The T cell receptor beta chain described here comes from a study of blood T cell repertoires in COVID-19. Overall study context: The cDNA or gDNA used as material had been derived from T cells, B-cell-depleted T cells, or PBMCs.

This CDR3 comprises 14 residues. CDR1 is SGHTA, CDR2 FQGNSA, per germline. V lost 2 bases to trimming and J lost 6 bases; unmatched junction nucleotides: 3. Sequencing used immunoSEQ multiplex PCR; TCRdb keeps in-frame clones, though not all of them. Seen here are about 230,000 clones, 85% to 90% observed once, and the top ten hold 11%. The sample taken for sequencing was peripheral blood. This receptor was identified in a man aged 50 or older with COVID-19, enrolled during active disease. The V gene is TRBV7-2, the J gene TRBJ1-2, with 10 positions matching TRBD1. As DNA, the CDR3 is TGTGCCAGCAGCTTACCGACAGGGGGCCATGGCTACACCTTC. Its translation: CASSLPTGGHGYTF.